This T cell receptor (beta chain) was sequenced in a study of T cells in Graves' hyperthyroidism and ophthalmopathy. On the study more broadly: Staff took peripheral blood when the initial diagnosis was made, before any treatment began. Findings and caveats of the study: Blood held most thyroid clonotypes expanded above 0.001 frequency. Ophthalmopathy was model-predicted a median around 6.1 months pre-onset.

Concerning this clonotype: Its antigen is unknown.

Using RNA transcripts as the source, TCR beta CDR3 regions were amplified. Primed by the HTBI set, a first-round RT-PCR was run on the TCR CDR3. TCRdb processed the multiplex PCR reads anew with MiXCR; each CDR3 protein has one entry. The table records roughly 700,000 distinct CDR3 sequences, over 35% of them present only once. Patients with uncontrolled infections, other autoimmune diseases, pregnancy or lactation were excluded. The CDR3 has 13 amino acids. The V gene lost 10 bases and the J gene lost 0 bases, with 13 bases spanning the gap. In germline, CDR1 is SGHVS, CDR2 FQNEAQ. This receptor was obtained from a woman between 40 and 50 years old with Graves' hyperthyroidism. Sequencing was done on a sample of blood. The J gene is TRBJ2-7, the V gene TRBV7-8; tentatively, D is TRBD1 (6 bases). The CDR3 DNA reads TGTGCCACCCGGGACACCAGCTCCTACGAGCAGTACTTC. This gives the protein CATRDTSSYEQYF.